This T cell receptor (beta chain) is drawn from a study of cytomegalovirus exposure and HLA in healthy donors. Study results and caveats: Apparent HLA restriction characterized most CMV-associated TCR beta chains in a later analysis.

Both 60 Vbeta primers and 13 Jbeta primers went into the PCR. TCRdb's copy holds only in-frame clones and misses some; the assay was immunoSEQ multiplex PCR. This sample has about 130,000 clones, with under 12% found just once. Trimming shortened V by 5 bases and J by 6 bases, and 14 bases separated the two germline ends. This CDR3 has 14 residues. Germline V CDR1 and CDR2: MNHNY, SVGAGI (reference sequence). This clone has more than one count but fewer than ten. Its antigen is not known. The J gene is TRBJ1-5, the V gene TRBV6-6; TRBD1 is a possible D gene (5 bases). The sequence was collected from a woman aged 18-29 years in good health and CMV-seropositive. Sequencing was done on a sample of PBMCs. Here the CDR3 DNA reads TGTGCCAGCAGTACACTACAGGAAGGTCAGCCCCAGCATTTT. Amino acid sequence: CASSTLQEGQPQHF.